This TCR beta chain was retrieved from a study of early T cells in non-severe SARS-CoV-2 infection. Overall study: Bulk RNA isolated from unsorted whole blood underwent sequencing; chains were not paired.

Study-wide findings and caveats: Database matching using VDJdb favored anti-spike CD8 responses, with private and CD4 specificities left missing.

The CDR3 totals 12 residues. The V end was cut by 5 bases, the J end by 6 bases, with 8 bases between. This clonotype was found many times. The antigen is unknown. Individual cDNA molecules each received unique molecular identifiers attached to them. TCRdb reprocessed the 5' RACE reads via MiXCR and lists one record per CDR3 protein. Found here are over 25,000 distinct CDR3 sequences, around 5.4% of them singletons; the top ten hold 0.8% to 1%. The TCR originated in an adult who was a healthcare worker with PCR-confirmed SARS-CoV-2 infection or an uninfected control (not recorded which). The specimen was whole blood. The rearrangement joins TRBV12-3 or TRBV12-4 to TRBJ2-1; the D is unclear. The CDR3 sequence: CASSRQTNEQFF. The CDR3 nucleotides are TGTGCCAGCAGTCGGCAGACCAATGAGCAGTTCTTC.